Sequencing of this TCR beta chain was carried out in a study of Tregs in tolerant kidney transplant recipients. This clone has only a few counts. Its antigen is undetermined. The V end lost 1 base, the J end lost 0 bases, and 16 bases lay between the germline ends. The length of the CDR3 is 18 residues. Sequencing used immunoSEQ multiplex PCR; TCRdb keeps in-frame clones, though not all of them. The profile covers 80,000 to 90,000 clones, with 90% to 95% appearing a single time and over 4% taken by the ten largest. Study results and limitations: No direct test of biological reproducibility was done here. Validation in larger populations is needed because few patients were studied.

The TCR sequence derives from a human donor in good health. Input material: CD8+ T cells from blood. The V call is TRBV6-7, the J call TRBJ1-5, with a weak D call TRBD1 (6 bases). TRBV6-7 is marked as an open reading frame, function uncertain. The CDR3 protein is CASSYLYRWTVSNQPQHF. The DNA for the CDR3 is TGTGCCAGCAGTTACTTGTATCGTTGGACAGTTAGCAATCAGCCCCAGCATTTT.